The T cell receptor (beta chain) under discussion was sequenced for a study of T cell responses to AZD1222 COVID-19 vaccine. Note on this clone: The antigen is not known.

The CDR3 is made up of 14 amino acids. After removal of 4 bases from V and 6 bases from J, the junction contained 8 bases not matched to a gene. Germline loops: CDR1 MNHEY, CDR2 SMNVEV (reference sequence). Study results and caveats: Mostly white British, mostly female donors; authors suggested clonal diversity may be underestimated.

The method was immunoSEQ multiplex PCR; TCRdb's version includes in-frame clones alone and lacks a portion of them. The table shows around 200,000 clones, with around 90% occurring only once. The receptor was derived from an adult in good health. This specimen consisted of peripheral blood, obtained on day 0 of AZD1222 vaccination. The chain uses TRBV27 and TRBJ2-7; 8 bases align to TRBD1. The CDR3 bases are TGTGCCAGCAGTTCAGGGGGCTATACCCCCGAGCAGTACTTC. It translates to CASSSGGYTPEQYF.